This record looks at one TCR beta chain sequence and its context. These data are taken from a study of blood T cell repertoires in COVID-19. Enrollees, about 18 to 89 years old, lived in 25 or so US areas. Some clones are missing from TCRdb's copy, which holds only in-frame ones; the method was immunoSEQ multiplex PCR. In the table there are approximately 210,000 clones, 88% of which are singletons. The CDR3 runs to 14 residues. Deletions cut 5 bases from V and 8 bases from J, with 16 bases between. CDR1 and CDR2 from the germline V gene are MNHEY and SVGAGI. The source is a woman aged 45-59 years with acute COVID-19. What was sequenced was PBMCs or T cells enriched from blood (not recorded which). J is TRBJ2-1 and V is TRBV6-5; maybe TRBD2 (5 bases). The CDR3 sequence: CASSLRGSIHEQFF. The DNA of the CDR3 is TGTGCCAGCAGTCTACGAGGGTCCATCCATGAGCAGTTCTTC.